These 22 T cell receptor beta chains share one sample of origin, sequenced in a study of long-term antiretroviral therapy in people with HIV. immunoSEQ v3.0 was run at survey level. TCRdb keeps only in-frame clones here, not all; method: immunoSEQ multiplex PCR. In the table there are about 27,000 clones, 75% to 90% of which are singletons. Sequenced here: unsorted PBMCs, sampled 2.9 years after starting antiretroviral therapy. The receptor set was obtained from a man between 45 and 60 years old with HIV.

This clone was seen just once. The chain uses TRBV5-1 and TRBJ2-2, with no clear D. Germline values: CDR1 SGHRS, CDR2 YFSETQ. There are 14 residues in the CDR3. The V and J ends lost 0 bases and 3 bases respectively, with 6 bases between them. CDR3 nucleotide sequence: TGCGCCAGCAGCTTGGGGGAACACACCGGGGAGCTGTTTTTT. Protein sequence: CASSLGEHTGELFF.

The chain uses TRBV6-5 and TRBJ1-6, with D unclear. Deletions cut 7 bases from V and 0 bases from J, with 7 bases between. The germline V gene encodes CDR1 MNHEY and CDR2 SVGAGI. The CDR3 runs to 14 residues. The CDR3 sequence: CASTGGSYNSPLHF. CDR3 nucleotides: TGTGCCAGCACTGGTGGCTCCTATAATTCACCCCTCCACTTT.

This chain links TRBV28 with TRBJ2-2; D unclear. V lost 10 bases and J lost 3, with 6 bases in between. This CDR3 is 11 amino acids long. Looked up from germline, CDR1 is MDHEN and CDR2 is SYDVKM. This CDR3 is CATGYTGELFF. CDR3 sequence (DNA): TGTGCCACGGGCTACACCGGGGAGCTGTTTTTT.

CDR3 amino acids: CASSGGLAGGSDEQFF. The DNA for the CDR3 is TGTGCCAGCAGCGGCGGACTAGCGGGGGGTAGCGATGAGCAGTTCTTC. V usage is TRBV5-6 and J usage is TRBJ2-1, with 14 bases matching TRBD2. The ends lost 4 bases at V and 8 bases at J; junction bases unmatched: 8. From germline, CDR1 is SGHDT and CDR2 YYEEEE. The CDR3 has 16 amino acids.

The chain's CDR3 is CASSPPDRGPGELFF. The CDR3, as DNA: TGTGCCAGCAGCCCCCCGGACAGGGGTCCCGGGGAGCTGTTTTTT. The rearrangement links TRBV6-5 to TRBJ2-2; TRBD1 matches 9 bases. V lost 6 bases and J lost 6; bases outside the gene matches: 8. Per the germline V gene, CDR1 is MNHEY and CDR2 is SVGAGI. The CDR3 is made up of 15 amino acids.

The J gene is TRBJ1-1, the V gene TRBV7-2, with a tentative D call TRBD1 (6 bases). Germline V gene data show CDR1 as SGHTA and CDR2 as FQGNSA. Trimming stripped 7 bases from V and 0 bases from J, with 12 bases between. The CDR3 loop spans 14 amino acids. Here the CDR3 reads CASKTGHLNTEAFF. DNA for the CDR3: TGTGCCAGCAAGACGGGACACCTGAACACTGAAGCTTTCTTT.

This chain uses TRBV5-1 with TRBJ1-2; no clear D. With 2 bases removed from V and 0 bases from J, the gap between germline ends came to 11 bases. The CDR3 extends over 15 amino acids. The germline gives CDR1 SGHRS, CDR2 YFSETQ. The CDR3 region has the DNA TGCGCCAGCAGCTTCCGGTCCAGCCCTAACTATGGCTACACCTTC. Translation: CASSFRSSPNYGYTF. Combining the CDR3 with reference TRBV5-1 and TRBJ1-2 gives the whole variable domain KAGVTQTPRYLIKTRGQQVTLSCSPISGHRSVSWYQQTPGQGLQFLFEYFSETQRNKGNFPGRFSGRQFSNSRSEMNVSTLELGDSALYLCASSFRSSPNYGYTFGSGTRLTVV.

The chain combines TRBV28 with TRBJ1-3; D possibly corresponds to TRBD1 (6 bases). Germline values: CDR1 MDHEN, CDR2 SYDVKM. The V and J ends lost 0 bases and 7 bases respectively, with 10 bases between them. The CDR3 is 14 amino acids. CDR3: CASSLWTQGNTIYF. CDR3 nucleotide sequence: TGTGCCAGCAGTTTATGGACCCAGGGGAACACCATATATTTT.

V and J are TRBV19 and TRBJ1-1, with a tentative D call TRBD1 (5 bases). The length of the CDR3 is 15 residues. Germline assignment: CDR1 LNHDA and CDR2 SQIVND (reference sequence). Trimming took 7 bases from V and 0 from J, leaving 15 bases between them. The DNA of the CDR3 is TGTGCCAGTACCCTTTTTGGGGGGATGAACACTGAAGCTTTCTTT. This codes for CASTLFGGMNTEAFF.

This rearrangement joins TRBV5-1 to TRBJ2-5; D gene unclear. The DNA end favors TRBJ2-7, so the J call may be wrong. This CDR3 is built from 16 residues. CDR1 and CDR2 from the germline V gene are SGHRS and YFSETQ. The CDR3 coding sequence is TGCGCCAGCAGCTTGGACTTCGCCAGGAGCTCCTACGAGCAGTACTTC. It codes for CASSLDFARSSYEQYF.

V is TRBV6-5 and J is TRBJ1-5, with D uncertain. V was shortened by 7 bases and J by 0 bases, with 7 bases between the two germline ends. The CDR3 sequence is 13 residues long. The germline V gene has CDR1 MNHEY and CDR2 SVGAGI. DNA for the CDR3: TGTGCCAGCATTCAGAGTAGCAATCAGCCCCAGCATTTT. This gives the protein CASIQSSNQPQHF.

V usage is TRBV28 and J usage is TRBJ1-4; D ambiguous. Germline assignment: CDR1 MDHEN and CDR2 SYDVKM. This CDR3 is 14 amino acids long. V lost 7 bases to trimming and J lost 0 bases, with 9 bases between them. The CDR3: CASTRGATNEKLFF. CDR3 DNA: TGTGCCAGCACCAGAGGCGCAACTAATGAAAAACTGTTTTTT.

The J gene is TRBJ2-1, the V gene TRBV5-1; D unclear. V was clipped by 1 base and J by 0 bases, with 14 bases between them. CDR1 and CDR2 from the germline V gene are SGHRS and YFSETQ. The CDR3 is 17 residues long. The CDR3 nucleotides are TGCGCCAGCAGCTTGAGGCCAGGCTTAAGCTCCTACAATGAGCAGTTCTTC. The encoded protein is CASSLRPGLSSYNEQFF.

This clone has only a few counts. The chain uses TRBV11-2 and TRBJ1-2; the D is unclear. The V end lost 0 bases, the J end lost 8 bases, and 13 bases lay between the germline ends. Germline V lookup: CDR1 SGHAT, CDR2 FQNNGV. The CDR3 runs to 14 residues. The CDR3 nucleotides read TGTGCCAGCAGCTTAGATTTCTCGGGTAGCGGCTACACCTTC. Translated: CASSLDFSGSGYTF. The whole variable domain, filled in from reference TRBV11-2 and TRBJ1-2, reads EAGVAQSPRYKIIEKRQSVAFWCNPISGHATLYWYQQILGQGPKLLIQFQNNGVVDDSQLPKDRFSAERLKGVDSTLKIQPAKLEDSAVYLCASSLDFSGSGYTFGSGTRLTVV.

This chain's CDR3 is CASSFRTGELFF. The DNA of the CDR3 is TGCGCCAGCAGCTTCCGCACCGGGGAGCTGTTTTTT. The chain uses TRBV5-1 and TRBJ2-2, with D unresolved. CDR1 is SGHRS and CDR2 is YFSETQ in the germline V gene. V lost 2 bases and J 4 bases, leaving 3 bases between the germline ends. The CDR3 covers 12 residues.

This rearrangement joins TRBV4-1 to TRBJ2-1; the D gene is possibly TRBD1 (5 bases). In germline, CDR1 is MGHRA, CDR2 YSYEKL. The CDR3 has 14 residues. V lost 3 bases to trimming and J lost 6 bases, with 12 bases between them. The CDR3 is CASSHPMGLNEQFF. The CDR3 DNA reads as TGCGCCAGCAGCCATCCCATGGGGCTCAATGAGCAGTTCTTC.

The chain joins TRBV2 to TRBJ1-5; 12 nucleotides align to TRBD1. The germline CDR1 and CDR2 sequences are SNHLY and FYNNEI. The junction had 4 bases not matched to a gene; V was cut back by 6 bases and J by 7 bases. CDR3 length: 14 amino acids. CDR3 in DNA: TGTGCCAGCAGCGGGACAGGGGGCATACAGCCCCAGCATTTT. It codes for CASSGTGGIQPQHF. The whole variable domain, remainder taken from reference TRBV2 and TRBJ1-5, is EPEVTQTPSHQVTQMGQEVILRCVPISNHLYFYWYRQILGQKVEFLVSFYNNEISEKSEIFDDQFSVERPDGSNFTLKIRSTKLEDSAMYFCASSGTGGIQPQHFGDGTRLSIL.

CDR3 sequence reads: CASSFTGFAGNTIYF. In nucleotides, the CDR3 is TGTGCCAGCAGTTTCACAGGGTTCGCCGGAAACACCATATATTTT. The chain couples TRBV2 to TRBJ1-3, with a tentative D call TRBD1 (6 bases). The CDR3 contains 15 residues. Germline lookup yields CDR1 SNHLY and CDR2 FYNNEI. V shed 5 bases and J shed 4 bases, with 15 bases lying between them.

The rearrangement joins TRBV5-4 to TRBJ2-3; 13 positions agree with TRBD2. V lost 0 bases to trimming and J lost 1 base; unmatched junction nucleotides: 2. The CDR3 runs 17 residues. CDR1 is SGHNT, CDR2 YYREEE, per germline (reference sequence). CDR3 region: CASSLAGTSGGTDTQYF. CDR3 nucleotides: TGTGCCAGCAGCTTGGCCGGGACTAGCGGGGGCACAGATACGCAGTATTTT.

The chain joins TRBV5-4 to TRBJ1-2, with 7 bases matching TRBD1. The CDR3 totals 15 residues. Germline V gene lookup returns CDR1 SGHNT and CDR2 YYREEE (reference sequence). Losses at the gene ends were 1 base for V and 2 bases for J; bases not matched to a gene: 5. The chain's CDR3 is CASSLPDRANYGYTF. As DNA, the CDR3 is TGTGCCAGCAGCTTGCCCGACAGGGCAAACTATGGCTACACCTTC.

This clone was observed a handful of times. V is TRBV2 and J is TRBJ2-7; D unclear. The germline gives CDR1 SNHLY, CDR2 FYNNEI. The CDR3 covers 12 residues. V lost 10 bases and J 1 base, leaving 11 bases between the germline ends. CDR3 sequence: CATMLVSYEQYF. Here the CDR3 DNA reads TGTGCCACCATGCTGGTTTCCTACGAGCAGTACTTC. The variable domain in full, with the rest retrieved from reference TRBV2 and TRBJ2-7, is EPEVTQTPSHQVTQMGQEVILRCVPISNHLYFYWYRQILGQKVEFLVSFYNNEISEKSEIFDDQFSVERPDGSNFTLKIRSTKLEDSAMYFCATMLVSYEQYFGPGTRLTVT.

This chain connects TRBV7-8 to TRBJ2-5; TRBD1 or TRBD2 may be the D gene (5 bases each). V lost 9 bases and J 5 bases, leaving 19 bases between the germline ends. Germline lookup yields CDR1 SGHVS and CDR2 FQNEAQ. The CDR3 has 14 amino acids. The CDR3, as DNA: TGTGCCAGTCTCACTCCGGGGACCGGGGAGACCCAGTACTTC. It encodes CASLTPGTGETQYF.